The 31 T cell receptor beta chains presented below share a single source sample, sequenced in a study of OX40 agonist ivuxolimab in advanced cancers. The library relied on the immunoSEQ multiplex PCR assay. In TCRdb, the immuneACCESS table is reduced to in-frame sequences with V and J assigned. These tables do not hold every clone; where another copy was compared, an unresolved V gene accounts for under half, and the others remain unexplained. Present in this sample are roughly 60,000 clones, roughly nine tenths of which were seen just once. The ten largest clones capture roughly an eighth of the sample. This sample comprised CD4+ or CD8+ T cells sorted from blood, obtained in a trial of the OX40 agonist ivuxolimab. All receptors come from an adult with an advanced solid tumor such as melanoma, head and neck, liver or kidney cancer.

The rearrangement uses TRBV9 and TRBJ1-3; unclear D gene. CDR1 and CDR2 (germline): SGDLS, YYNGEE. The CDR3 loop spans 12 amino acids. V lost 4 bases, J lost 4 bases, and 6 bases lay in between. The CDR3 loop reads CASSPTGNTIYF. The CDR3 DNA reads as TGTGCCAGCAGCCCCACGGGAAACACCATATATTTT.

The chain combines TRBV4-1 with TRBJ1-1, with D unclear. Germline CDR1 reads MGHRA; CDR2 reads YSYEKL. Trimming stripped 2 bases from V and 4 bases from J, with 11 bases between. There are 14 residues in the CDR3. DNA for the CDR3: TGCGCCAGCAGCCAATACGGGATGGGCACTGAAGCTTTCTTT. Its protein is CASSQYGMGTEAFF.

The rearrangement joins TRBV7-8 to TRBJ2-3, with D perhaps matching TRBD1 (6 bases). The CDR3 covers 13 residues. Between the trimmed V and J ends, which lost 1 base and 6 bases, there was a span of 8 bases. Germline V gene lookup returns CDR1 SGHVS and CDR2 FQNEAQ. CDR3 region: CASSLGTVDTQYF. As DNA, the CDR3 is TGTGCCAGCAGCTTAGGGACAGTTGATACGCAGTATTTT.

The chain links TRBV5-1 to TRBJ2-7; TRBD2 aligns across 8 bases. CDR1 and CDR2 (germline): SGHRS, YFSETQ. This CDR3 is built from 14 residues. Losses at the gene ends were 0 bases for V and 2 bases for J; bases not matched to a gene: 1. The CDR3 sequence is CASSLAGGPYEQYF. The DNA for the CDR3 is TGCGCCAGCAGCTTGGCGGGAGGGCCCTACGAGCAGTACTTC.

The chain carries TRBV5-1 and TRBJ2-7; a weak D match, TRBD2 (6 bases). The length of the CDR3 is 14 residues. V dropped 0 bases and J dropped 7 bases, with 14 bases sitting between them. Germline CDR1 and CDR2: SGHRS and YFSETQ. Written as DNA, the CDR3 is TGCGCCAGCAGCTTGGTAGGGGCGGGGAGTGAGCAGTACTTC. Encoded protein: CASSLVGAGSEQYF.

The chain is built from TRBV13 and TRBJ2-5, with a weak D call TRBD2 (5 bases). Germline CDR1 reads PRHDT; CDR2 reads FYEKMQ (reference sequence). CDR3 size: 14 residues. The V and J ends lost 6 bases and 4 bases respectively, with 15 bases between them. The CDR3 sequence is CASRLTWAGETQYF. The CDR3, as DNA: TGTGCCAGCAGATTAACTTGGGCGGGAGAGACCCAGTACTTC.

This clone has only one observation. This chain links TRBV7-9 with TRBJ2-3; D unresolved. V shed 5 bases and J shed 2 bases, with 5 bases lying between them. The CDR3 is 12 amino acids. Germline assignment: CDR1 SEHNR and CDR2 FQNEAQ (reference sequence). In nucleotides, the CDR3 is TGTGCCAGCAGCCGCCCCACAGATACGCAGTATTTT. Amino acids: CASSRPTDTQYF.

The J gene is TRBJ1-1, the V gene TRBV10-3; 10 bases fit TRBD1. Germline-derived CDR1 and CDR2 are ENHRY and SYGVKD. Unmatched junction bases numbered 7, after V lost 11 bases and J lost 4 bases. The CDR3 runs 13 residues. The CDR3 region has the DNA TGTGCCGGCAGGGACAGGGGTACCACTGAAGCTTTCTTT. This codes for CAGRDRGTTEAFF.

The chain's CDR3 is CASSLGRSYNSPLHF. The CDR3 bases are TGTGCCAGCAGCTTGGGCCGCTCCTATAATTCACCCCTCCACTTT. This chain connects TRBV5-4 to TRBJ1-6; D is unclear. This CDR3 has 15 residues. Per germline, CDR1 SGHNT and CDR2 YYREEE (reference sequence). V lost 0 bases and J 0 bases, leaving 4 bases between the germline ends.

The chain employs TRBV9 and TRBJ2-3; D is undetermined. Germline V CDR1 and CDR2: SGDLS, YYNGEE. V lost 3 bases, J lost 0 bases, and 17 bases lay in between. The CDR3 is made up of 17 amino acids. This chain's CDR3 is CASSGTMRGSSTDTQYF. CDR3 sequence (DNA): TGTGCCAGCAGCGGGACGATGCGCGGATCTAGCACAGATACGCAGTATTTT.

The gene calls are TRBV19 and TRBJ1-5; D perhaps matches TRBD1 (5 bases). Trimming removed 7 bases from V and 4 bases from J, with 14 bases in between. The length of the CDR3 is 14 residues. The germline V gene encodes CDR1 LNHDA and CDR2 SQIVND (reference sequence). CDR3 residues: CASKSLGGNQPQHF. CDR3 bases: TGTGCCAGTAAATCGTTGGGGGGTAATCAGCCCCAGCATTTT.

The genes are TRBV2 and TRBJ2-3; 8 nucleotides align to TRBD1. This CDR3 is 14 amino acids long. Germline CDR1 reads SNHLY; CDR2 reads FYNNEI. Losses at the gene ends were 1 base for V and 5 bases for J; bases not matched to a gene: 2. CDR3 sequence: CASSEGQGIDTQYF. CDR3 bases: TGTGCCAGCAGTGAAGGACAGGGGATAGATACGCAGTATTTT.

The chain couples TRBV11-2 to TRBJ2-2; D possibly matches TRBD1 or TRBD2 (7 bases each). V lost 5 bases and J 0 bases, leaving 22 bases between the germline ends. The CDR3 is made up of 19 amino acids. The germline gives CDR1 SGHAT, CDR2 FQNNGV. The CDR3 loop reads CASSTEGAGDVPNTGELFF. CDR3 coding DNA: TGTGCCAGCAGCACGGAGGGGGCGGGGGACGTTCCGAACACCGGGGAGCTGTTTTTT.

This CDR3 reads CAIKAGELYEQYF. The CDR3 nucleotides read TGTGCCATCAAGGCAGGGGAGCTCTACGAGCAGTACTTC. The V gene is TRBV10-3, the J gene TRBJ2-7; maybe TRBD1 (6 bases). CDR1 is ENHRY, CDR2 SYGVKD, per germline. The CDR3 extends over 13 amino acids. V was shortened by 7 bases and J by 3 bases, with 13 bases between the two germline ends.

The gene calls are TRBV12-5 and TRBJ2-7, with D maybe TRBD1 (5 bases). Trimming removed 0 bases from V and 2 bases from J, with 14 bases in between. The length of the CDR3 is 16 residues. Germline V CDR1 and CDR2: LGHNT, FRNRAP. CDR3 in DNA: TGTGCTAGTGGTTTGGTACGGAAGGGGCGCACCTACGAGCAGTACTTC. This sequence encodes CASGLVRKGRTYEQYF.

The chain joins TRBV15 to TRBJ2-1, with 14 nucleotides matching TRBD2. Looked up from germline, CDR1 is LNHNV and CDR2 is YYDKDF (reference sequence). The CDR3 consists of 23 residues. V gave up 1 base and J gave up 1 base; unmatched junction bases: 18. For the CDR3, the DNA is TGTGCCACCAGCAGAGTTCCAGGGGGCGAGACTAGCGGGAGGGTTTATTCCTACAATGAGCAGTTCTTC. Its protein product is CATSRVPGGETSGRVYSYNEQFF.

Comment on this clone: Other DNA sequences from this sample encode an identical CDR3 as well. The V call is TRBV5-1, the J call TRBJ2-3; 7 nucleotides agree with TRBD2. The trim removed 4 bases at V and 0 bases at J, leaving 5 bases unmatched. CDR3 length: 15 residues. The germline gives CDR1 SGHRS, CDR2 YFSETQ. The CDR3 sequence: CASSPGGSSTDTQYF. CDR3 DNA sequence: TGCGCCAGCAGCCCGGGGGGTAGTAGCACAGATACGCAGTATTTT. Full variable domain (missing parts from reference TRBV5-1 and TRBJ2-3): KAGVTQTPRYLIKTRGQQVTLSCSPISGHRSVSWYQQTPGQGLQFLFEYFSETQRNKGNFPGRFSGRQFSNSRSEMNVSTLELGDSALYLCASSPGGSSTDTQYFGPGTRLTVL.

The chain recombines TRBV7-9 with TRBJ1-4; 10 bases align to TRBD1. CDR1 is SEHNR and CDR2 is FQNEAQ in the germline V gene (reference sequence). The CDR3 consists of 14 residues. V trimming: 4 bases; J trimming: 8 bases; junction bases outside the gene matches: 4. CDR3 bases: TGTGCCAGCAGCTCCGGACAGGGGGAAGAAAAACTGTTTTTT. It encodes CASSSGQGEEKLFF.

This chain connects TRBV6-1 to TRBJ2-7, with no clear D. Germline V gene sequence: CDR1 MNHNS, CDR2 SASEGT. The CDR3 length is 13 residues. Trimming shortened V by 3 bases and J by 2 bases, and 8 bases separated the two germline ends. CDR3 DNA: TGTGCCAGCAGTGATCCGGCTACCTACGAGCAGTACTTC. Translating gives CASSDPATYEQYF.

The chain is built from TRBV10-2 and TRBJ1-2; no clear D gene. Germline V lookup: CDR1 WSHSY, CDR2 SAAADI. V was pared by 8 bases and J by 0 bases, with 22 bases between. This CDR3 is built from 17 residues. CDR3 protein: CASVGWEGTLSNYGYTF. The CDR3 DNA sequence: TGCGCCAGCGTGGGGTGGGAGGGAACTCTTTCTAACTATGGCTACACCTTC.

The V call is TRBV11-3, the J call TRBJ2-7; D gene ambiguous. Germline V CDR1 and CDR2: SGHNT, YENEEA. The length of the CDR3 is 13 residues. V lost 3 bases, J lost 3 bases, and 9 bases lay in between. The CDR3 DNA sequence: TGTGCCAGCAGCTTCGGTCAAGACTACGAGCAGTACTTC. Translated, it gives CASSFGQDYEQYF.

This clone turned up a few times. The chain combines TRBV27 with TRBJ1-2, with unresolved D. Germline assignment: CDR1 MNHEY and CDR2 SMNVEV (reference sequence). This CDR3 comprises 17 residues. V shed 5 bases and J shed 4 bases, with 23 bases lying between them. CDR3 coding DNA: TGTGCCAGCAGTATAAACCAGGACCGACTAAACCTCTATGGCTACACCTTC. Translation: CASSINQDRLNLYGYTF.

The CDR3 nucleotides read TGCGCCAGCAAGGACAGGGGAGATGAAGCTTTCTTT. It codes for CASKDRGDEAFF. The chain is built from TRBV5-1 and TRBJ1-1, with 9 bases fitting TRBD1. Per the germline V gene, CDR1 is SGHRS and CDR2 is YFSETQ. V was pared by 6 bases and J by 7 bases, with 4 bases of the junction left unmatched. The CDR3 spans 12 residues.

This clone turned up a few times. The J gene is TRBJ2-1, the V gene TRBV6-6; TRBD2 matches 11 bases. The V segment lost 7 bases and the J segment 6 bases; nucleotides outside the gene matches: 5. This CDR3 is built from 14 residues. Looked up from germline, CDR1 is MNHNY and CDR2 is SVGAGI (reference sequence). The CDR3 DNA reads TGTGCCAGCACCCTAGCGGGGGGCCCCAATGAGCAGTTCTTC. Translated: CASTLAGGPNEQFF.

This chain joins TRBV7-9 and TRBJ2-2; 11 bases are shared with TRBD1. CDR3 length: 15 residues. Germline V gene lookup returns CDR1 SEHNR and CDR2 FQNEAQ (reference sequence). V lost 4 bases to trimming and J lost 5 bases; unmatched junction nucleotides: 3. CDR3 sequence: CASSSDRGPTGELFF. The CDR3 coding sequence is TGTGCCAGCAGCTCGGACAGGGGGCCAACCGGGGAGCTGTTTTTT.

This rearrangement joins TRBV28 to TRBJ1-5; weak D call: TRBD1 (5 bases). The germline gives CDR1 MDHEN, CDR2 SYDVKM. V shed 2 bases and J shed 4 bases, with 12 bases lying between them. This CDR3 has 15 residues. This chain's CDR3 is CASSLVDGGNQPQHF. The DNA for the CDR3 is TGTGCCAGCAGTTTAGTGGACGGGGGAAATCAGCCCCAGCATTTT.

This chain joins TRBV5-8 and TRBJ1-1; the D is unclear. This CDR3 spans 16 amino acids. Looked up from germline, CDR1 is SGHTS and CDR2 is YDEGEE. V was trimmed by 1 base and J by 1 base, leaving 14 bases between them. The CDR3 bases are TGTGCCAGCAGCTTGTTTGCCAGATTGTGGAACACTGAAGCTTTCTTT. It yields the protein CASSLFARLWNTEAFF.

The rearrangement uses TRBV19 and TRBJ1-5; perhaps TRBD1 as D (5 bases). This CDR3 has 13 amino acids. Germline CDR1 LNHDA, CDR2 SQIVND (reference sequence). The V and J ends lost 7 bases and 5 bases respectively, with 12 bases between them. This CDR3 reads CASTRDIYQPQHF. In DNA, the CDR3 is TGTGCCAGTACCAGGGATATCTATCAGCCCCAGCATTTT.

The table lists this clone with a count of one. The chain links TRBV19 to TRBJ2-5, with D maybe TRBD1 (5 bases). V was trimmed by 9 bases and J by 5 bases, leaving 22 bases between them. The V gene's germline CDR1 is LNHDA and CDR2 SQIVND (reference sequence). This CDR3 spans 15 amino acids. This chain's CDR3 is CASNQGVGLSETQYF. Written as DNA, the CDR3 is TGTGCCAGCAATCAGGGTGTCGGGTTGTCGGAGACCCAGTACTTC.

The chain recombines TRBV27 with TRBJ1-1; TRBD1 might be the D (5 bases). CDR1 MNHEY and CDR2 SMNVEV come from the germline V gene (reference sequence). The CDR3 runs to 15 residues. V was pared by 3 bases and J by 2 bases, with 13 bases between. CDR3 in amino acids: CASSFQGGANTEAFF. CDR3 DNA: TGTGCCAGCAGTTTTCAGGGCGGGGCCAACACTGAAGCTTTCTTT.

The chain carries TRBV28 and TRBJ1-1; tentative D call: TRBD1 (6 bases). Germline V CDR1 and CDR2: MDHEN, SYDVKM. V lost 5 bases and J 1 base, leaving 14 bases between the germline ends. CDR3 length equals 15 residues. The CDR3 here is CASSHTGRPNTEAFF. CDR3 sequence (DNA): TGTGCCAGCAGTCATACAGGGCGACCGAACACTGAAGCTTTCTTT.